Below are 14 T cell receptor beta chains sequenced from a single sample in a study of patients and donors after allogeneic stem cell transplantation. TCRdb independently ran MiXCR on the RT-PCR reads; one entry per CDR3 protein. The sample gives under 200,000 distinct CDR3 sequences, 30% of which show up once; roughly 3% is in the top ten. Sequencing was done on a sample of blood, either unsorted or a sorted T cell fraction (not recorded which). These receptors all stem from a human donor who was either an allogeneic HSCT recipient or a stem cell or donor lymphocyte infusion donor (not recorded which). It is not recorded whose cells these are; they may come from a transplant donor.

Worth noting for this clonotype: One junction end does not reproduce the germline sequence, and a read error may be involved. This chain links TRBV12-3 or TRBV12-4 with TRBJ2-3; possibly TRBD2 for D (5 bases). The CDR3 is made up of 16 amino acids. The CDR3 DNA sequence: TGTGCCAGCAGCTTAGACCGGGAAGCGGGCACAGATACGCAGTATTTT. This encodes CASSLDREAGTDTQYF.

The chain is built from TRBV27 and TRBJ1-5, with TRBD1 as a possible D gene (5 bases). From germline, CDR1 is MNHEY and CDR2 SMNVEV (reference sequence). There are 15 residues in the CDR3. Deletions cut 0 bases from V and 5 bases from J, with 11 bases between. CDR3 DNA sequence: TGTGCCAGCAGTTTATCCTACAGGACACATCAGCCCCAGCATTTT. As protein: CASSLSYRTHQPQHF.

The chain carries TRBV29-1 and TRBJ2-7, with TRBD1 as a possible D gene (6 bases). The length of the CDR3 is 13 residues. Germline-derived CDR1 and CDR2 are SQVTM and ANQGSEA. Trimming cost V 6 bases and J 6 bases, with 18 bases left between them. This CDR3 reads CSVDGRARGEQYF. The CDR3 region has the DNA TGCAGCGTCGACGGGCGGGCCAGGGGCGAGCAGTACTTC.

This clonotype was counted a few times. The DNA of the CDR3 is TGTGCCAGCAGTTTATTTAGCGGGAGTGGGAACACAGATACGCAGTATTTT. Its translation: CASSLFSGSGNTDTQYF. The J gene is TRBJ2-3, the V gene TRBV27, with 9 bases identical to TRBD2. Per germline, CDR1 MNHEY and CDR2 SMNVEV (reference sequence). This CDR3 has 17 residues. V was clipped by 1 base and J by 2 bases; unmatched bases: 7.

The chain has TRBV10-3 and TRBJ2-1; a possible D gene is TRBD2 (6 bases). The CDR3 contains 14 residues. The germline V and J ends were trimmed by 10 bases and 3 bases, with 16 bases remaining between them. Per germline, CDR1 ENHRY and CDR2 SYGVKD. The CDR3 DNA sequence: TGTGCCACTAAACCTAGCGCGGGCTACAATGAGCAGTTCTTC. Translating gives CATKPSAGYNEQFF.

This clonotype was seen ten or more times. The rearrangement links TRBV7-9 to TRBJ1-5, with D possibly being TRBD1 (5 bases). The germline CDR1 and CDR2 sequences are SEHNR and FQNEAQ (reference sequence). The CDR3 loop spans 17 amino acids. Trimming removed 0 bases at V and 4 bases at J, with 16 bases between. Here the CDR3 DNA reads TGTGCCAGCAGCTTAGCGTTACGGGGGTCGGGTAATCAGCCCCAGCATTTT. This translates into CASSLALRGSGNQPQHF.

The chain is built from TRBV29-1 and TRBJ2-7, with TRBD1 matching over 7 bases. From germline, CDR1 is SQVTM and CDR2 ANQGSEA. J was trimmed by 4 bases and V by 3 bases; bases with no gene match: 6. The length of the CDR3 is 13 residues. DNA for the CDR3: TGCAGCGTTGAGTTAGGGGGCGCTTACGAGCAGTACTTC. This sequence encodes CSVELGGAYEQYF.

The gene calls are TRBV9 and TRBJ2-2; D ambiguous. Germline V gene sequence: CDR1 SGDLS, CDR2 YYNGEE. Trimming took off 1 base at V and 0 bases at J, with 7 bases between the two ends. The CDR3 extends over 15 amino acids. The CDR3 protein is CASSVTGANTGELFF. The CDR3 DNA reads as TGTGCCAGCAGCGTAACCGGTGCGAACACCGGGGAGCTGTTTTTT.

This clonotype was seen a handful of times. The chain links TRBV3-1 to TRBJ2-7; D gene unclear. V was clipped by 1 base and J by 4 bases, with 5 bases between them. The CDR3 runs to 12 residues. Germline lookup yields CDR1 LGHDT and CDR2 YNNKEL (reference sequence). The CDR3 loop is CASSQAMYEQYF. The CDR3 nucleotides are TGTGCCAGCAGCCAAGCTATGTACGAGCAGTACTTC.

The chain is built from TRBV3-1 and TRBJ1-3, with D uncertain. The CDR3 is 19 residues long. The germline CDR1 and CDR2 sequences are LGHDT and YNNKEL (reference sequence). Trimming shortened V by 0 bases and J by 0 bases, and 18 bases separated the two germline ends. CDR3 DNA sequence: TGTGCCAGCAGCCAAGATCGGCGGCCTCCTCCTCCCTCTGGAAACACCATATATTTT. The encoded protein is CASSQDRRPPPPSGNTIYF.

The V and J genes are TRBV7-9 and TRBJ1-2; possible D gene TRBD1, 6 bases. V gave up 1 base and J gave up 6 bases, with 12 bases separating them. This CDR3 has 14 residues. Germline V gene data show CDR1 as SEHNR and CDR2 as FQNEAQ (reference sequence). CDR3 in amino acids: CASSLGQGNDGYTF. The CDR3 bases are TGTGCCAGCAGCTTAGGCCAGGGGAATGATGGCTACACCTTC.

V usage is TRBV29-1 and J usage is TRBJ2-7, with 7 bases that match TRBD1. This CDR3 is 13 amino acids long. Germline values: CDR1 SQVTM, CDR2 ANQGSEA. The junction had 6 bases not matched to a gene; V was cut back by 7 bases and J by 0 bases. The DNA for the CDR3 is TGCAGCGCCGGGACAGCCATCTCCTACGAGCAGTACTTC. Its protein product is CSAGTAISYEQYF.

DNA of the CDR3: TGTGCCAGCAGCCAAGATCCTAGCACAGATACGCAGTATTTT. Its protein product is CASSQDPSTDTQYF. The gene calls are TRBV3-1 and TRBJ2-3; D gene unclear. The CDR3 contains 14 residues. V was cut by 0 bases and J by 0 bases, with 4 bases left in between. Germline CDR1 reads LGHDT; CDR2 reads YNNKEL (reference sequence).

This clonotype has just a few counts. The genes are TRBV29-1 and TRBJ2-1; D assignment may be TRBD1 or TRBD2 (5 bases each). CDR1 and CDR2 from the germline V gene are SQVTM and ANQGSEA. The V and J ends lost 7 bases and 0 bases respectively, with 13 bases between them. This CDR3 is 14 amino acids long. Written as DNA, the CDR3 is TGCAGCGCTGGGGCAGGGAGCTCCTACAATGAGCAGTTCTTC. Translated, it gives CSAGAGSSYNEQFF.